A single sample is the source of the 19 T cell receptor beta chains below, sequenced in a study of control samples from healthy donors and cancer patients. TCRdb's table, derived via immunoSEQ multiplex PCR, lists solely in-frame clones and lacks some. The sample comprises about 250,000 clones, around 80% of which are singletons, and less than 15% rests with the top ten. The sequenced sample consisted of PBMCs. The receptors were gathered from a woman in her fifties or sixties with lung cancer.

This sequence joins TRBV5-5 and TRBJ2-7; D gene unclear. This CDR3 has 12 amino acids. Germline CDR1 is SGHKS and CDR2 is YYEKEE (reference sequence). Trimming removed 7 bases from V and 0 bases from J, with 8 bases in between. The CDR3 coding sequence is TGTGCCAGCGGCGAGAACTCCTACGAGCAGTACTTC. Its protein product is CASGENSYEQYF.

This rearrangement joins TRBV5-1 to TRBJ2-1; 11 nucleotides align to TRBD1. In germline, CDR1 is SGHRS, CDR2 YFSETQ. CDR3 length equals 15 residues. V lost 4 bases and J lost 8; bases outside the gene matches: 8. The CDR3 is CASSTGTGGLDEQFF. Written as DNA, the CDR3 is TGCGCCAGCAGCACCGGGACAGGGGGTTTGGATGAGCAGTTCTTC.

This clone was seen just once. This chain links TRBV24-1 with TRBJ2-1; 8 nucleotides agree with TRBD2. V was clipped by 4 bases and J by 6 bases; unmatched bases: 10. Looked up from germline, CDR1 is KGHDR and CDR2 is SFDVKD. This CDR3 has 16 residues. The CDR3: CATSDPSGGASNEQFF. The CDR3 DNA reads as TGTGCCACCAGTGACCCCAGCGGGGGCGCCTCCAATGAGCAGTTCTTC.

The chain joins TRBV4-1 to TRBJ1-1; a weak D match, TRBD1 (5 bases). The CDR3 is 13 amino acids. CDR1 is MGHRA, CDR2 YSYEKL, per germline. V was cut by 1 base and J by 11 bases, with 14 bases left in between. DNA of the CDR3: TGCGCCAGCAGCCAAGTTCTGGGTCCAGGGGCTTTCTTT. Protein product: CASSQVLGPGAFF.

The chain is built from TRBV2 and TRBJ2-5; D is unclear. Germline CDR1 SNHLY, CDR2 FYNNEI. The germline V and J ends were trimmed by 5 bases and 5 bases, with 6 bases remaining between them. CDR3 size: 11 residues. CDR3 amino acids: CASSSYETQYF. Written as DNA, the CDR3 is TGTGCCAGCAGTAGCTATGAGACCCAGTACTTC. Full variable domain (remainder filled in from reference TRBV2 and TRBJ2-5): EPEVTQTPSHQVTQMGQEVILRCVPISNHLYFYWYRQILGQKVEFLVSFYNNEISEKSEIFDDQFSVERPDGSNFTLKIRSTKLEDSAMYFCASSSYETQYFGPGTRLLVL.

The V gene is TRBV25-1, the J gene TRBJ1-4, with D possibly matching TRBD1 (5 bases). The V end lost 3 bases, the J end lost 7 bases, and 24 bases lay between the germline ends. Germline values: CDR1 MGHDK, CDR2 SYGVNS. The CDR3 sequence is 18 residues long. The CDR3 loop reads CASSDSMAQGLGGEKLFF. In DNA, the CDR3 is TGTGCCAGCAGTGATTCGATGGCTCAGGGCCTCGGCGGTGAAAAACTGTTTTTT.

Concerning this clone itself: Distinct nucleotide sequences in the sample also encode this CDR3. The DNA for the CDR3 is TGCGCCAGCAGCTTGGCAGGGTCGGGGGGAGAAAAACTGTTTTTT. Translated, it gives CASSLAGSGGEKLFF. V is TRBV5-1 and J is TRBJ1-4, with D possibly TRBD1 on 5 matching bases. Germline V gives CDR1 SGHRS, CDR2 YFSETQ. V was shortened by 0 bases and J by 8 bases, with 14 bases between the two germline ends. This CDR3 contains 15 residues.

The chain has TRBV5-1 and TRBJ1-4, with a tentative D call TRBD1 (5 bases). This CDR3 contains 19 residues. Looked up from germline, CDR1 is SGHRS and CDR2 is YFSETQ. Trimming took off 6 bases at V and 2 bases at J, with 26 bases between the two ends. The CDR3 nucleotides are TGCGCCAGCAACCCACCGGGACTTAAATCGATTTGGACTAATGAAAAACTGTTTTTT. Translated: CASNPPGLKSIWTNEKLFF.

As to this clone: This likely traces to a read error, being one base from a far larger clone. The CDR3 DNA reads TGTGCCAGCAGTTCCTCCTACGAGCAGTACTTC. As protein: CASSSSYEQYF. The V call is TRBV27, the J call TRBJ2-7, with unresolved D. The CDR3 covers 11 residues. V shed 4 bases and J shed 0 bases, with 1 base lying between them. CDR1 and CDR2 from the germline V gene are MNHEY and SMNVEV (reference sequence).

The chain links TRBV19 to TRBJ2-7, with D possibly matching TRBD1 (5 bases). The CDR3 spans 14 residues. V gave up 3 bases and J gave up 2 bases, with 11 bases separating them. Germline-derived CDR1 and CDR2 are LNHDA and SQIVND (reference sequence). The DNA for the CDR3 is TGTGCCAGTAGTATGCAGGGTGGCACCTACGAGCAGTACTTC. It encodes CASSMQGGTYEQYF.

This chain joins TRBV5-8 and TRBJ2-5, with TRBD2 matching 9 bases. Germline V gene sequence: CDR1 SGHTS, CDR2 YDEGEE. This CDR3 region has 15 residues. The trim removed 0 bases at V and 4 bases at J, leaving 4 bases unmatched. The CDR3 DNA is TGTGCCAGCAGCTTGGAGGGACTAGCCTTAGAGACCCAGTACTTC. Its translation: CASSLEGLALETQYF.

This clone has just one count. The V gene is TRBV28, the J gene TRBJ1-1; D might be TRBD1 (6 bases). CDR3 length: 15 amino acids. V shed 11 bases and J shed 1 base, with 20 bases lying between them. CDR1 and CDR2 (germline): MDHEN, SYDVKM. The DNA of the CDR3 is TGTGCCTTGCGCCCCGGGGGCCGGGCGAACACTGAAGCTTTCTTT. Residues: CALRPGGRANTEAFF.

This chain uses TRBV6-6 with TRBJ2-1; 7 bases map to TRBD2. V trimming: 5 bases; J trimming: 14 bases; junction bases outside the gene matches: 9. Germline CDR1 MNHNY, CDR2 SVGAGI (reference sequence). The CDR3 runs to 12 residues. CDR3 nucleotides: TGTGCCAGCAGTAAAGAGGCAGGGAGGGAGTTCTTC. Its protein product is CASSKEAGREFF.

The chain uses TRBV7-3 and TRBJ2-3; D ambiguous. Trimming pared 5 bases from V and 0 bases from J, leaving 6 bases between. Germline V gene data show CDR1 as SGHTA and CDR2 as FQGTGA. This CDR3 comprises 13 residues. CDR3 sequence reads: CASSTYSTDTQYF. The CDR3 coding sequence is TGTGCCAGCAGCACCTACAGCACAGATACGCAGTATTTT.

This clone was seen a few times. The V call is TRBV7-9, the J call TRBJ2-3; D could derive from TRBD1 or TRBD2 (6 bases each). Per germline, CDR1 SEHNR and CDR2 FQNEAQ (reference sequence). V was trimmed by 3 bases and J by 2 bases, leaving 15 bases between them. CDR3 length: 16 amino acids. The CDR3 loop reads CASSFPGAAITDTQYF. CDR3 bases: TGTGCCAGCAGCTTTCCGGGGGCAGCCATCACAGATACGCAGTATTTT. The full variable domain, in which reference TRBV7-9 and TRBJ2-3 provide the parts outside the CDR3, is DTGVSQNPRHKITKRGQNVTFRCDPISEHNRLYWYRQTLGQGPEFLTYFQNEAQLEKSRLLSDRFSAERPKGSFSTLEIQRTEQGDSAMYLCASSFPGAAITDTQYFGPGTRLTVL.

The rearrangement joins TRBV10-1 to TRBJ2-2; TRBD2 agrees at 9 bases. J was trimmed by 5 bases and V by 3 bases; bases with no gene match: 4. The CDR3 spans 15 residues. The germline CDR1 and CDR2 sequences are WNHNN and SYGVQD (reference sequence). Here the CDR3 DNA reads TGCGCCAGCAGTGAATCGAGCGGGGGGACCGGGGAGCTGTTTTTT. Its protein is CASSESSGGTGELFF.

V is TRBV11-2 and J is TRBJ1-6, with D possibly matching TRBD1 (6 bases). The CDR3 consists of 18 residues. The V gene's germline CDR1 is SGHAT and CDR2 FQNNGV. The V and J ends lost 2 bases and 10 bases respectively, with 24 bases between them. The CDR3 DNA follows: TGTGCCAGCAGCTTAACAGGGTTGAGCCGGGTAGCAGGGTCACCCCTCCACTTT. Residues: CASSLTGLSRVAGSPLHF.

V is TRBV4-1 and J is TRBJ1-6; the D gene is possibly TRBD1 (6 bases). The V end was cut by 2 bases, the J end by 3 bases, with 11 bases between. The CDR3 is 16 residues long. Germline V CDR1 and CDR2: MGHRA, YSYEKL. In nucleotides, the CDR3 is TGCGCCAGCAGCCAACAGGGGACCTACTATAATTCACCCCTCCACTTT. The encoded protein is CASSQQGTYYNSPLHF.

This chain links TRBV27 with TRBJ1-1; TRBD1 matches 7 bases. CDR3 length: 15 amino acids. Looked up from germline, CDR1 is MNHEY and CDR2 is SMNVEV (reference sequence). The V and J ends lost 0 bases and 2 bases, in that order; junction bases with no gene match: 3. The CDR3 region is CASSLSGQINTEAFF. As DNA, the CDR3 is TGTGCCAGCAGTTTATCGGGACAGATAAACACTGAAGCTTTCTTT.